The following is a T cell receptor beta chain sequence with its context. The sample is drawn from a study of blood T cell repertoires in COVID-19. Overall study: Acute and convalescent COVID-19 specimens originated in the United States, Italy and Spain. From T cells, B-cell-depleted T cells, or PBMCs came the material, which was cDNA or gDNA.

The CDR3 has 15 amino acids. The V gene lost 3 bases and the J gene lost 1 base, with 12 bases spanning the gap. Germline V gene lookup returns CDR1 MNHEY and CDR2 SVGAGI. Per the authors' pipeline: By means of reference gene primer amplification, nucleated cell counts were estimated. TCRdb keeps only in-frame clones here, not all; method: immunoSEQ multiplex PCR. V and J calls and clone size follow that table, whereas D and trimming were derived from the DNA. Among 55,000 to 75,000 clones, approximately 79% were seen once, and the ten largest hold around 15%. The genes are TRBV6-5 and TRBJ1-1; D not certain. The sample consisted of peripheral blood. The TCR originated in a man of 80 years or more with active COVID-19. Here the CDR3 reads CASSYSRNGNTEAFF. CDR3 bases: TGTGCCAGCAGTTATTCCAGGAACGGGAACACTGAAGCTTTCTTT.